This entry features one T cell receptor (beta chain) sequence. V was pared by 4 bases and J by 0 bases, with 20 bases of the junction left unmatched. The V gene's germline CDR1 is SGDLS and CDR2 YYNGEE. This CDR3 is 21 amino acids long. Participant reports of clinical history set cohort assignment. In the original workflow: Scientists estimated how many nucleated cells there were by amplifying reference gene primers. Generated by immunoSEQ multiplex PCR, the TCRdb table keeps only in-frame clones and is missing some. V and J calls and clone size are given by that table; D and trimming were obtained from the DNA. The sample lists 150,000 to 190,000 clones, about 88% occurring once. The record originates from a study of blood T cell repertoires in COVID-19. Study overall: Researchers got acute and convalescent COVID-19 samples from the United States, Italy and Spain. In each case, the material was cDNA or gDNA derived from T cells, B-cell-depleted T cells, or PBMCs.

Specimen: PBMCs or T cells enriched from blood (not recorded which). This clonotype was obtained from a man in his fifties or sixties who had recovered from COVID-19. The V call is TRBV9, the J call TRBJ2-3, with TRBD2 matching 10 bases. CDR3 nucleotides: TGTGCCAGCAGCCCCTCCCGGGCTAGCGGGGGAACACGTTCTAGCACAGATACGCAGTATTTT. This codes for CASSPSRASGGTRSSTDTQYF.